This TCR beta chain was retrieved from a study of T-cell memory formation after mild COVID-19. TCRalpha and TCRbeta libraries used 5'RACE with constant-segment primers and UMIs. TCRdb reanalysed the 5' RACE reads using MiXCR and keeps one entry per CDR3 protein. This sample yields under 35,000 distinct CDR3 sequences, of which 20% to 25% are seen a single time; about 1.5% belongs to the top ten. Germline lookup yields CDR1 SEHNR and CDR2 FQNEAQ (reference sequence). V gave up 4 bases and J gave up 12 bases; unmatched junction bases: 14. CDR3 length equals 14 residues. This clonotype was seen ten or more times. The antigen is not known. Study-level findings and limits: Memory from before infection featured some responding clones, which suggests cross-reactive memory joined.

The chain combines TRBV7-9 with TRBJ1-1; TRBD1 agrees at 7 bases. This TCR was recovered from an adult who had mild COVID-19 (a few samples of this study predate the infection). Cell type and time point are not known. The sample was PBMCs or a T cell subset sorted from them (not recorded which). This chain's CDR3 is CASSSPDRTAGTFF. As DNA, the CDR3 is TGTGCCAGCAGCTCCCCGGACAGGACCGCCGGAACTTTCTTT.